A selection of T cell receptor beta chains follows, all from one sample in a study of T-cell reconstitution after alpha-beta-depleted transplantation in children. In TCRdb, the PCR reads were re-called with MiXCR into one record per CDR3 protein. The sample shows approximately 170,000 distinct CDR3 sequences, around 10% of them seen only once. Here the sequenced sample was PBMCs, taken before TCRalphabeta/CD19-depleted stem cell transplant. These TCRs come from a boy between 2 and 10 years old with acute myeloid leukemia, due to receive a stem cell transplant. Both conserved end residues are part of each CDR3. A D gene is named only where the DNA matches it firmly. Clone size, where shown, is once, few, many, or a class for clones that have expanded.

J gene: TRBJ1-1
D gene: TRBD1
clone size: many
V gene: TRBV11-2
CDR3 DNA: TGTGCCAGCAGCTTGTCCCGGGACAGGGGTAGCACGAACACTGAAGCTTTCTTT
CDR3 protein: CASSLSRDRGSTNTEAFF

J gene: TRBJ2-3
D gene: NA
clone size: NA
V gene: TRBV7-6
CDR3 DNA: TGTGCCAGCAGCTTAGACAGACGCACAGATACGCAGTATTTT
CDR3 protein: CASSLDRRTDTQYF

J gene: TRBJ2-1
D gene: NA
clone size: NA
V gene: TRBV14
CDR3 DNA: TGTGCCAGCAGCCAAGGCTTCCGGGGTTGGGCGTCGTCCTACAATGAGCAGTTCTTC
CDR3 protein: CASSQGFRGWASSYNEQFF

J gene: TRBJ1-1
D gene: NA
clone size: many
V gene: TRBV4-1
CDR3 DNA: TGCGCCAGCAGCCAAGGCAGGGGCGGAGCTAGCACTGAAGCTTTCTTT
CDR3 protein: CASSQGRGGASTEAFF

J gene: TRBJ2-1
D gene: NA
clone size: few
V gene: TRBV2
CDR3 DNA: TGTGCCAGCAGTCCCAGACTAGTCAATGAGCAGTTCTTC
CDR3 protein: CASSPRLVNEQFF

J gene: TRBJ2-7
D gene: NA
clone size: many
V gene: TRBV6-5
CDR3 DNA: TGTGCCAGCAGTTACGCCCGGGGTGGCCCCGAGCAGTACTTC
CDR3 protein: CASSYARGGPEQYF

J gene: TRBJ2-1
D gene: NA
clone size: many
V gene: TRBV7-2
CDR3 DNA: TGTGCCAGCAGCTGGAGCCAAGGACAAAGCTCCTACAATGAGCAGTTCTTC
CDR3 protein: CASSWSQGQSSYNEQFF

J gene: TRBJ1-2
D gene: TRBD1
clone size: few
V gene: TRBV6-1
CDR3 DNA: TGTGCCAGCAGACCCGGACAGGGACTCTATGGCTACACCTTC
CDR3 protein: CASRPGQGLYGYTF

J gene: TRBJ2-1
D gene: NA
clone size: many
V gene: TRBV7-3
CDR3 DNA: TGTGCCAGCAGCTCCTTCCGCTTTAGCCCAGGAAACCGCAATGAGCAGTTCTTC
CDR3 protein: CASSSFRFSPGNRNEQFF

J gene: TRBJ2-1
D gene: NA
clone size: many
V gene: TRBV4-1
CDR3 DNA: TGCGCCAGCAGCACGGACTTTGCTCAGCAGTTCTTC
CDR3 protein: CASSTDFAQQFF

J gene: TRBJ1-1
D gene: NA
clone size: many
V gene: TRBV15
CDR3 DNA: TGTGCCACCAGCAGAGAGACGAGCGTCTCCACTGAAGCTTTCTTT
CDR3 protein: CATSRETSVSTEAFF

J gene: TRBJ1-1
D gene: NA
clone size: many
V gene: TRBV4-2
CDR3 DNA: TGTGCCAGCAGCCCCACGGGGGTGAACACTGAAGCTTTCTTT
CDR3 protein: CASSPTGVNTEAFF

J gene: TRBJ1-4
D gene: NA
clone size: many
V gene: TRBV7-2
CDR3 DNA: TGTGCCAGCAGCCCTAGCCCTCTCCCCGGTGAAAAACTGTTTTTT
CDR3 protein: CASSPSPLPGEKLFF

J gene: TRBJ1-4
D gene: NA
clone size: once
V gene: TRBV28
CDR3 DNA: TGTGCCAGCAGTTTATCTGAAAAACTGTTTTTT
CDR3 protein: CASSLSEKLFF

J gene: TRBJ2-1
D gene: TRBD2
clone size: many
V gene: TRBV5-5
CDR3 DNA: TGTGCCAGCAACCTACTAGCGGAGAGCTCCTACAATGAGCAGTTCTTC
CDR3 protein: CASNLLAESSYNEQFF

J gene: TRBJ1-6
D gene: TRBD1
clone size: many
V gene: TRBV18
CDR3 DNA: TGTGCCAGCTCTCGACGGACAGGGTTGTCCTCACCCCTCCACTTT
CDR3 protein: CASSRRTGLSSPLHF

J gene: TRBJ2-6
D gene: NA
clone size: many
V gene: TRBV27
CDR3 DNA: TGTGCCAGCAGTCCCTACTCTGGGGCCAACGTCCTGACTTTC
CDR3 protein: CASSPYSGANVLTF

J gene: TRBJ2-1
D gene: TRBD2
clone size: many
V gene: TRBV28
CDR3 DNA: TGTGCCAGCAGTTTTCTCCCGGGACTAGCGGTTTACAATGAGCAGTTCTTC
CDR3 protein: CASSFLPGLAVYNEQFF